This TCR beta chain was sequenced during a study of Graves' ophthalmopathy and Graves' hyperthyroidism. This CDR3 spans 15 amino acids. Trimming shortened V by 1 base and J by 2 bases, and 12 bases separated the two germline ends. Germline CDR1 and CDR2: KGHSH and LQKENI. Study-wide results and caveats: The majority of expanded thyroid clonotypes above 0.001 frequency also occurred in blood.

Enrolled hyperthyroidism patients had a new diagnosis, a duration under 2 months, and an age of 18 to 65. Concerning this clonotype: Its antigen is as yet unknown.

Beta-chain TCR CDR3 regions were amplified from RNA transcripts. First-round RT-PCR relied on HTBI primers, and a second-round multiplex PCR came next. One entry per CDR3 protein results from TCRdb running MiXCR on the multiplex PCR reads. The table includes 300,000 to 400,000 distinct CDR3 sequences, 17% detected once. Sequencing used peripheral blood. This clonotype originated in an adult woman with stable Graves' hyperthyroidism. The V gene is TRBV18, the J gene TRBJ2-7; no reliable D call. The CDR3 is CASSPRRTETYEQYF. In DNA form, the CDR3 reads TGTGCCAGCTCACCACGTCGAACAGAGACCTACGAGCAGTACTTC.